These 32 T cell receptor beta chains were all obtained from the same sample, sequenced in a study of T cell repertoires in cytomegalovirus infection (dated 2019 in TCRdb). This specimen's treatment or condition label, per the study, means: in vitro stimulation with specific CMV peptide epitopes to enrich CMV-specific T cells. These receptors have no known antigen. Sequencer: Illumina HiSeq 1500. Using fastp trimming at Q25 and MiXCR clonotype assembly, TCRdb reanalyzed the public sequencing data and kept in-frame beta chains. Rows merge per CDR3 protein into single entries with the most common DNA and genes. The sample records roughly 990,000 distinct CDR3 sequences, 30% to 40% of which are singletons. Clones ranked in the top ten supply about 14% of the sample. Sequencing was performed on cultured CD8+ T cells from PBMCs, taken from culture after CMV antigen stimulation. Every receptor here comes from a human donor in good health (CMV status not recorded). Some clones in this sample may be carry-over from other donors' samples.

The chain carries TRBV4-1 and TRBJ1-1; D gene uncertain. Germline V CDR1 and CDR2: MGHRA, YSYEKL. The CDR3 runs to 14 residues. Trimming cost V 1 base and J 5 bases, with 11 bases left between them. CDR3 bases: TGCGCCAGCAGCCAAGGAGGTATGGGGACTGAAGCTTTCTTT. It yields the protein CASSQGGMGTEAFF.

This clonotype appeared many times. This chain joins TRBV7-2 and TRBJ1-6, with D unresolved. The V gene's germline CDR1 is SGHTA and CDR2 FQGNSA. The ends were cut back, 8 bases at V and 10 bases at J, with 9 bases in the middle. The CDR3 is 11 amino acids. CDR3: CASGLGSPLHF. CDR3 DNA: TGTGCCAGCGGCCTAGGGTCACCCCTCCACTTT.

The chain combines TRBV28 with TRBJ1-1, with 7 bases matching TRBD1. CDR1 and CDR2 from the germline V gene are MDHEN and SYDVKM. The ends lost 5 bases at V and 3 bases at J; junction bases unmatched: 12. CDR3 length equals 16 residues. The CDR3 DNA follows: TGTGCCAGCAGTCTCGGGGGAGGCCAGGGGGACACTGAAGCTTTCTTT. This sequence encodes CASSLGGGQGDTEAFF.

This clonotype was seen a few times. The chain couples TRBV12-3 or TRBV12-4 to TRBJ2-3; 8 nucleotides match TRBD2. V was pared by 2 bases and J by 5 bases, with 6 bases of the junction left unmatched. This CDR3 contains 15 residues. CDR3 amino acids: CASSLFGGAGDTQYF. The CDR3 coding sequence is TGTGCCAGCAGTTTATTCGGGGGGGCGGGAGATACGCAGTATTTT.

Remarks on this clonotype: This could be a read error, since a much larger clone is one nucleotide away. The V call is TRBV7-2, the J call TRBJ2-1, with 7 bases fitting TRBD2. V gave up 10 bases and J gave up 4 bases; unmatched junction bases: 19. The CDR3 runs 17 residues. Germline-derived CDR1 and CDR2 are SGHTA and FQGNSA. The CDR3 protein is CANTSWVGGGTYNEQFF. The CDR3 bases are TGTGCCAACACCTCCTGGGTGGGCGGGGGAACATACAATGAGCAGTTCTTC.

The chain combines TRBV12-3 or TRBV12-4 with TRBJ1-2; D call uncertain. The CDR3 loop spans 13 amino acids. The ends were cut back, 5 bases at V and 8 bases at J, with 15 bases in the middle. The CDR3 coding sequence is TGTGCCAGCAGTCCCGGATCAATAATGGGCTACACCTTC. Protein: CASSPGSIMGYTF.

This clonotype has more than one count but fewer than ten. The CDR3 loop reads CASSYSPVYEQYF. The CDR3 DNA follows: TGTGCCAGCAGTTACTCCCCCGTCTACGAGCAGTACTTC. The rearrangement joins TRBV6-5 to TRBJ2-7; D is unresolved. This CDR3 has 13 amino acids. Germline loops: CDR1 MNHEY, CDR2 SVGAGI. Trimming removed 0 bases at V and 3 bases at J, with 6 bases between.

This sequence joins TRBV24-1 and TRBJ1-2, with 10 bases aligning to TRBD1. CDR3 size: 17 residues. Unmatched junction bases numbered 19, after V lost 2 bases and J lost 14 bases. Germline values: CDR1 KGHDR, CDR2 SFDVKD. The CDR3 reads CATSDSGTGEGVYVKTF. The CDR3 DNA is TGTGCCACCAGTGATTCCGGGACAGGGGAAGGGGTCTATGTGAAAACCTTC.

CDR3: CASSYPGIATEAFF. Written as DNA, the CDR3 is TGTGCCAGCAGTTACCCCGGAATAGCCACTGAAGCTTTCTTT. The rearrangement joins TRBV6-5 to TRBJ1-1; unclear D gene. The length of the CDR3 is 14 residues. Germline lookup yields CDR1 MNHEY and CDR2 SVGAGI. Trimming pared 2 bases from V and 4 bases from J, leaving 11 bases between.

This clonotype has only a few counts. V usage is TRBV7-9 and J usage is TRBJ2-1, with unresolved D. V shed 3 bases and J shed 2 bases, with 11 bases lying between them. Germline V gene data show CDR1 as SEHNR and CDR2 as FQNEAQ (reference sequence). This CDR3 has 15 residues. CDR3 region: CASSFPPAAYNEQFF. CDR3 nucleotide sequence: TGTGCCAGCAGCTTCCCCCCGGCGGCCTACAATGAGCAGTTCTTC.

The rearrangement links TRBV24-1 to TRBJ1-1, with 8 bases lining up with TRBD1. After removal of 3 bases from V and 7 bases from J, the junction contained 6 bases not matched to a gene. Germline V gene sequence: CDR1 KGHDR, CDR2 SFDVKD. CDR3 length equals 14 residues. This chain's CDR3 is CATSDTEDRDEAFF. As DNA, the CDR3 is TGTGCCACCAGTGATACCGAGGACAGGGATGAAGCTTTCTTT.

This clonotype was detected only a few times. V gene TRBV15 combines with J gene TRBJ2-1, with 8 bases lining up with TRBD2. Germline CDR1 is LNHNV and CDR2 is YYDKDF (reference sequence). The V segment lost 0 bases and the J segment 10 bases; nucleotides outside the gene matches: 11. This CDR3 is 16 amino acids long. CDR3 sequence reads: CATSRDLGGGGKEQFF. The CDR3 DNA is TGTGCCACCAGCAGAGATCTCGGGGGGGGCGGAAAAGAGCAGTTCTTC.

V and J are TRBV10-2 and TRBJ1-2; 10 bases map to TRBD1. CDR3 length equals 14 residues. Germline V gives CDR1 WSHSY, CDR2 SAAADI. The trim removed 7 bases at V and 3 bases at J, leaving 5 bases unmatched. In DNA, the CDR3 is TGCGCCAGCATGGGACAGGGGAGGGACTATGGCTACACCTTC. As protein: CASMGQGRDYGYTF.

The chain employs TRBV19 and TRBJ1-2; D is unclear. The CDR3 totals 13 residues. In germline, CDR1 is LNHDA, CDR2 SQIVND (reference sequence). The V end lost 1 base, the J end lost 6 bases, and 9 bases lay between the germline ends. CDR3 protein: CASSIVLADGYTF. Written as DNA, the CDR3 is TGTGCCAGTAGTATAGTACTCGCCGATGGCTACACCTTC.

This clonotype has a handful of counts. The rearrangement links TRBV7-9 to TRBJ2-7, with D tentatively TRBD1 (5 bases). CDR3 length: 14 amino acids. Germline assignment: CDR1 SEHNR and CDR2 FQNEAQ (reference sequence). Trimming removed 5 bases from V and 7 bases from J, with 18 bases in between. The CDR3 nucleotides are TGTGCCAGCAGCCGTCAGGGCCTATCCGGAGAGCAGTACTTC. Translation gives CASSRQGLSGEQYF. The entire variable domain, with the rest obtained from reference TRBV7-9 and TRBJ2-7, is as follows: DTGVSQNPRHKITKRGQNVTFRCDPISEHNRLYWYRQTLGQGPEFLTYFQNEAQLEKSRLLSDRFSAERPKGSFSTLEIQRTEQGDSAMYLCASSRQGLSGEQYFGPGTRLTVT.

This clonotype was observed a few times. The chain recombines TRBV18 with TRBJ2-1; 8 bases map to TRBD1. The J segment lost 5 bases and the V segment lost 3 bases, leaving 0 bases of the junction unmatched. CDR1 is KGHSH and CDR2 is LQKENI in the germline V gene. The CDR3 is 13 residues long. CDR3 amino acids: CASSPDRDNEQFF. The CDR3, as DNA: TGTGCCAGCTCACCGGACAGGGACAATGAGCAGTTCTTC.

As concerns this clonotype: One end of the junction varies from germline; a read error may be responsible. The chain carries TRBV5-3 and TRBJ2-3; possibly TRBD2 for D (7 bases). TRBV5-3 is flagged as an ORF with uncertain function. CDR3 length equals 16 residues. Here the CDR3 reads CASSLAAGAGTDTQYF. The CDR3 DNA reads TGTGCCAGCAGCTTGGCGGCGGGGGCCGGCACAGATACGCAGTATTTT.

The chain links TRBV9 to TRBJ1-1; the match to TRBD1 covers 7 bases. Germline V gene data show CDR1 as SGDLS and CDR2 as YYNGEE. With 1 base clipped from V and 7 bases from J, the junction kept 7 bases outside the gene matches. The CDR3 runs 14 residues. CDR3 DNA sequence: TGTGCCAGCAGCGTAACAACAGGGGACCTTGAAGCTTTCTTT. Protein: CASSVTTGDLEAFF.

This clonotype has just a few counts. The chain has TRBV5-6 and TRBJ2-7; possible D gene TRBD1, 6 bases. The CDR3 sequence is 16 residues long. V was shortened by 0 bases and J by 3 bases, with 16 bases between the two germline ends. CDR1 and CDR2 from the germline V gene are SGHDT and YYEEEE. The CDR3 DNA reads as TGTGCCAGCAGCTTGGCCACGTTTACCAGGGGCTACGAGCAGTACGTC. Amino acids: CASSLATFTRGYEQYV.

The chain recombines TRBV6-1 with TRBJ1-1; D is undetermined. There are 13 residues in the CDR3. In germline, CDR1 is MNHNS, CDR2 SASEGT. V shed 5 bases and J shed 5 bases, with 12 bases lying between them. This CDR3 is CASSWTRWTEAFF. In DNA form, the CDR3 reads TGTGCCAGCAGTTGGACCAGATGGACTGAAGCTTTCTTT.

This clonotype was seen repeatedly, ten times or more. The chain links TRBV7-8 to TRBJ2-4; maybe TRBD1 (5 bases). This CDR3 contains 16 residues. The germline V gene encodes CDR1 SGHVS and CDR2 FQNEAQ. Trimming left V 5 bases short and J 0 bases short, with 14 bases between. In DNA form, the CDR3 reads TGTGCCAGCAGCAGAGACAGTTTCGTAGCCAAAAACATTCAGTACTTC. Translation: CASSRDSFVAKNIQYF.

This sequence joins TRBV5-8 and TRBJ2-1, with D possibly being TRBD2 (5 bases). This CDR3 is built from 13 residues. The V gene's germline CDR1 is SGHTS and CDR2 YDEGEE. Trimming shortened V by 1 base and J by 9 bases, and 11 bases separated the two germline ends. In DNA, the CDR3 is TGTGCCAGCAGCTTGAGGCTAGCCGGTGAGCAGTTCTTC. Protein product: CASSLRLAGEQFF.

This clonotype was counted only a few times. The CDR3 is CAGGSGELFF. The CDR3 region has the DNA TGTGCCGGGGGGTCCGGGGAGCTGTTTTTT. The chain links TRBV2 to TRBJ2-2, with a weak D call TRBD2 (6 bases). Trimming took 11 bases from V and 6 from J, leaving 7 bases between them. The CDR3 runs 10 residues. Germline V gives CDR1 SNHLY, CDR2 FYNNEI.

Notes on this clonotype: A much larger clone differs by one base, so this may be a read error. The chain links TRBV7-2 to TRBJ2-3; D remains ambiguous. The CDR3 is made up of 14 amino acids. Per the germline V gene, CDR1 is SGHTA and CDR2 is FQGNSA. CDR3 loop: CVSSLLASTDTQYF. The CDR3 DNA reads TGTGTCAGCAGCTTATTAGCTAGCACAGATACGCAGTATTTT.

There are a few counts of this clonotype. The V call is TRBV19, the J call TRBJ2-2; weak D call: TRBD1 (6 bases). The CDR3 extends over 14 amino acids. V lost 3 bases, J lost 6 bases, and 11 bases lay in between. Germline V CDR1 and CDR2: LNHDA, SQIVND (reference sequence). CDR3 nucleotides: TGTGCCAGTAGTATTTGGGACAAATCCGGGGAGCTGTTTTTT. Amino acids: CASSIWDKSGELFF.

This clonotype was counted ten times or more. The J gene is TRBJ2-7, the V gene TRBV15; no firm D call. V was shortened by 0 bases and J by 6 bases, with 12 bases between the two germline ends. Germline lookup yields CDR1 LNHNV and CDR2 YYDKDF (reference sequence). This CDR3 contains 14 residues. CDR3 in amino acids: CATSRDLERAEQYV. The CDR3, as DNA: TGTGCCACCAGCAGAGATTTGGAACGCGCCGAGCAGTACGTC.

The chain has TRBV7-9 and TRBJ2-7; the D is unclear. Germline V CDR1 and CDR2: SEHNR, FQNEAQ (reference sequence). The CDR3 covers 13 residues. V lost 4 bases and J 3 bases, leaving 10 bases between the germline ends. CDR3 DNA sequence: TGTGCCAGCAGCTCCCCCCCTGTCTACGAGCAGTACGTC. It yields the protein CASSSPPVYEQYV.

Concerning this clonotype: An end of the junction differs from the germline gene, which may be a read error. This sequence joins TRBV3-1 and TRBJ2-3; D ambiguous. The germline V gene encodes CDR1 LGHDT and CDR2 YNNKEL (reference sequence). The length of the CDR3 is 17 residues. The CDR3: CTSSQESFVLNTDTQYF. The CDR3 DNA follows: TGTACCAGCAGCCAAGAGTCATTTGTACTCAATACAGATACGCAGTATTTT.

Ten or more counts support this clonotype. J is TRBJ1-2 and V is TRBV7-8; unclear D gene. The CDR3 length is 15 residues. The V gene lost 0 bases and the J gene lost 3 bases, with 11 bases spanning the gap. Per the germline V gene, CDR1 is SGHVS and CDR2 is FQNEAQ. The CDR3 nucleotides read TGTGCCAGCAGCTTAGCGGGCCTCGCTCACTATGGCTACACCTTC. It translates to CASSLAGLAHYGYTF.

A note on this clonotype: This could be a read error, since a much larger clone is one nucleotide away. The chain combines TRBV6-2 or TRBV6-3 with TRBJ1-5; perhaps TRBD1 as D (6 bases). Trimming took 4 bases from V and 6 from J, leaving 16 bases between them. Germline CDR1 is MNHEY and CDR2 is SVGEGT. The CDR3 is made up of 15 amino acids. This CDR3 reads CASSFKQGRSQPQHF. The CDR3 coding sequence is TGTGCCAGCAGTTTCAAACAGGGACGAAGTCAGCCCCAGCATTTT.

The chain recombines TRBV15 with TRBJ1-1; D might be TRBD1 (6 bases). The V end was cut by 3 bases, the J end by 1 base, with 9 bases between. CDR1 is LNHNV and CDR2 is YYDKDF in the germline V gene (reference sequence). The CDR3 extends over 14 amino acids. The CDR3 is CATSSAGQNTEAFF. In DNA, the CDR3 is TGTGCCACCAGCAGTGCGGGACAGAACACTGAAGCTTTCTTT.

The V gene is TRBV6-5, the J gene TRBJ2-1; tentative D call: TRBD1 (6 bases). Germline CDR1 MNHEY, CDR2 SVGAGI. This CDR3 is built from 12 residues. With 10 bases removed from V and 7 bases from J, the gap between germline ends came to 14 bases. The CDR3 nucleotides read TGTGCCAACAAACAGGGATTGAATGAGCAGTTCTTC. As protein: CANKQGLNEQFF.